This T cell receptor beta chain derives from a study of blood T cell repertoires in COVID-19. Study overall: Samples of COVID-19 (acute and convalescent) were obtained from the United States, Italy and Spain. T cells, B-cell-depleted T cells, or PBMCs provided the cDNA or gDNA that served as material.

In the source study's methods: By means of reference gene primer amplification, nucleated cell counts were estimated. Assay used: immunoSEQ multiplex PCR; TCRdb lists only in-frame clones, some missing. The V and J calls and the clone size are those of that table, but D and trimming were determined from the DNA. The table includes about 280,000 clones, approximately 86% detected once. The sequencing sample was made of peripheral blood. The TCR was taken from a man aged 35 to 55 with active or convalescent COVID-19.

CDR3 bases: TGTGCCATCAGTGCGACCGGGGGCTCCTACGAGCAGTACTTC. Translating gives CAISATGGSYEQYF. The V call is TRBV10-3, the J call TRBJ2-7, with D tentatively TRBD2 (6 bases). Germline V gene data show CDR1 as ENHRY and CDR2 as SYGVKD. CDR3 size: 14 residues. Trimming pared 4 bases from V and 0 bases from J, leaving 10 bases between.